This TCR beta chain originates from a study of sequential checkpoint blockade in melanoma. Trimming shortened V by 5 bases and J by 0 bases, and 11 bases separated the two germline ends. The CDR3 loop spans 15 amino acids. Germline loops: CDR1 SEHNR, CDR2 FQNEAQ (reference sequence). Sequenced by immunoSEQ multiplex PCR; TCRdb stores in-frame clones only, minus some. This sample has 5,000 to 7,500 clones, with approximately 50% found just once. This clone was recorded a few times. Other DNA sequences in this sample translate to the same CDR3. Treatment noted: randomized to nivolumab then ipilimumab (arm A) or the reverse (arm B).

This receptor was taken from a human donor with melanoma. The chain couples TRBV7-9 to TRBJ1-5; unclear D gene. The sample was CD8+ T cells sorted from blood (inferred from file names), taken from a patient given nivolumab and ipilimumab in sequence. This CDR3 is CASSRDYYSNQPQHF. The DNA for the CDR3 is TGTGCCAGCAGCCGGGATTATTATAGCAATCAGCCCCAGCATTTT.